These T cell receptor beta chains were read from a single sample in a study of patients and donors after allogeneic stem cell transplantation. TCRdb re-derived calls from the RT-PCR reads in MiXCR, one entry per CDR3 protein. This sample has about 210,000 distinct CDR3 sequences; 35% to 45% occur once, and the top ten carry approximately 10%. The sample consisted of blood, either unsorted or a sorted T cell fraction (not recorded which). The origin of the receptors is a human donor who was either an allogeneic HSCT recipient or a stem cell or donor lymphocyte infusion donor (not recorded which). It is not recorded whose cells these are; they may come from a transplant donor. Both conserved end residues are trimmed from each CDR3. The order of the fields is V gene, CDR3 length, J gene, CDR3 protein.

v_call: TRBV20-1
cdr3_length: 11
j_call: TRBJ2-3
cdr3_aa: SASWGGTDTQY

v_call: TRBV27
cdr3_length: 13
j_call: TRBJ1-2
cdr3_aa: ASSNAGQSNYGYT

v_call: TRBV9
cdr3_length: 11
j_call: TRBJ2-4
cdr3_aa: ASSATGVNIQY

v_call: TRBV5-1
cdr3_length: 15
j_call: TRBJ1-6
cdr3_aa: ASSLKQGGKGNSPLH

v_call: TRBV5-8
cdr3_length: 12
j_call: TRBJ1-4
cdr3_aa: ASSYRGVDEKLF

v_call: TRBV6-1
cdr3_length: 12
j_call: TRBJ1-4
cdr3_aa: ASSHRDRGQKLF

v_call: TRBV29-1
cdr3_length: 12
j_call: TRBJ2-1
cdr3_aa: SVDPSGGHNEQF

v_call: TRBV12-3/TRBV12-4
cdr3_length: 12
j_call: TRBJ1-6
cdr3_aa: ASSFDGGNSPLH

v_call: TRBV11-2
cdr3_length: 14
j_call: TRBJ2-3
cdr3_aa: ASSLPVHLTHDTQY

v_call: TRBV5-1
cdr3_length: 13
j_call: TRBJ2-5
cdr3_aa: ASSLGPGQQETQY

v_call: TRBV15
cdr3_length: 13
j_call: TRBJ2-3
cdr3_aa: ATSRDTADYDTQY

v_call: TRBV12-3/TRBV12-4
cdr3_length: 10
j_call: TRBJ1-1
cdr3_aa: ASKIMGEGAF

v_call: TRBV5-6
cdr3_length: 11
j_call: TRBJ2-7
cdr3_aa: ASSPGQGHEQY

v_call: TRBV30
cdr3_length: 13
j_call: TRBJ2-7
cdr3_aa: AWSVGGTYSYEQY

v_call: TRBV4-1
cdr3_length: 11
j_call: TRBJ2-5
cdr3_aa: ASSLVPQETQY

v_call: TRBV5-6
cdr3_length: 13
j_call: TRBJ1-6
cdr3_aa: ASSKRAPQHSPLH

v_call: TRBV29-1
cdr3_length: 16
j_call: TRBJ1-4
cdr3_aa: SVGGGTGGPATNEKLF

v_call: TRBV28
cdr3_length: 15
j_call: TRBJ2-2
cdr3_aa: ASSLSSGGRSTGELF

v_call: TRBV29-1
cdr3_length: 10
j_call: TRBJ2-1
cdr3_aa: SVEVGYNEQF

v_call: TRBV29-1
cdr3_length: 11
j_call: TRBJ1-1
cdr3_aa: SVFRVRNTEAF

v_call: TRBV5-1
cdr3_length: 12
j_call: TRBJ2-5
cdr3_aa: ASSLVAMQETQY

v_call: TRBV18
cdr3_length: 12
j_call: TRBJ1-3
cdr3_aa: ASSSTVTGNTIY

v_call: TRBV4-2
cdr3_length: 15
j_call: TRBJ2-6
cdr3_aa: ASSQDPGSSGANVLT

v_call: TRBV5-1
cdr3_length: 11
j_call: TRBJ1-2
cdr3_aa: ASSPPGLYGYT

v_call: TRBV18
cdr3_length: 13
j_call: TRBJ1-4
cdr3_aa: ASSPWDRASEKLF